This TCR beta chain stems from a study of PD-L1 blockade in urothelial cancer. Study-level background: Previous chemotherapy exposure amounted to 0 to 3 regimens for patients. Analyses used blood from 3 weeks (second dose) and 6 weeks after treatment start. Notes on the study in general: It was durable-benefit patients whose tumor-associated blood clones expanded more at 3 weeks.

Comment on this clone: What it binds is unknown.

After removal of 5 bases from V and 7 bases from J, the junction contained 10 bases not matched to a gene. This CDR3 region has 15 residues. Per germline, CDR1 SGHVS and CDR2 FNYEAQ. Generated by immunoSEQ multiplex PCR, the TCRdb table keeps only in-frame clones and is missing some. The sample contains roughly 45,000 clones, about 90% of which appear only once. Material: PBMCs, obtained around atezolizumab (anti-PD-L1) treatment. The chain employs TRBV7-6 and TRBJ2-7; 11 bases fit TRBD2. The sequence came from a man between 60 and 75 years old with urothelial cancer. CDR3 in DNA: TGTGCCAGCAGCCCGACGACTAGCGGGGCGGCGGAGCAGTACTTC. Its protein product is CASSPTTSGAAEQYF.